These T cell receptor beta chains were read from a single sample in a study of T cell responses to AZD1222 COVID-19 vaccine. TCRdb's copy holds only in-frame clones and misses some; the assay was immunoSEQ multiplex PCR. The table records 120,000 to 150,000 clones, roughly 87% of them present only once. Source: peripheral blood, taken 28 days after the second AZD1222 dose. The receptors originated from an adult who received the AZD1222 COVID-19 vaccine. Each CDR3 is given with its conserved first and last residue. The D gene is left open where the match is weak. Rows give clone size only sometimes, using once, few, many, or a class for an expanded clone.

abundance,d_gene,len,j_gene,v_gene,CDR3nt,CDR3aa
NA,NA,13,TRBJ1-2,TRBV28,TGTGCCAGCAGTTTAGAGGCAGATTATGGCTACACCTTC,CASSLEADYGYTF
once,TRBD1,15,TRBJ2-2,TRBV28,TGTGCCAGCAGTATGACAGGGTGGGGAACCGGGGAGCTGTTTTTT,CASSMTGWGTGELFF
NA,NA,13,TRBJ2-1,TRBV19,TGTGCCAGTAGTATGAGGGACCAGGGTGAGCAGTTCTTC,CASSMRDQGEQFF
few,TRBD1,17,TRBJ1-3,TRBV14,TGTGCCAGCAGCCAATCGATAGACAGGGGATTTGGAAACACCATATATTTT,CASSQSIDRGFGNTIYF
many,NA,10,TRBJ1-1,TRBV7-3,TGTGCCAGCAGCTTATCTGAAGCTTTCTTT,CASSLSEAFF
NA,TRBD1,15,TRBJ2-2,TRBV6-5,TGTGCCAGCAGACACCGGGACAGAAGGACCGGGGAGCTGTTTTTT,CASRHRDRRTGELFF
NA,NA,16,TRBJ2-2,TRBV21-1,TGTGCCAGCAGCTCCCGGACAGGACCTAACACCGGGGAGCTGTTTTTT,CASSSRTGPNTGELFF
once,TRBD1,15,TRBJ1-1,TRBV7-3,TGTGCCAGCAGCTCAGGGGGACCCCCCCACACTGAAGCTTTCTTT,CASSSGGPPHTEAFF
NA,NA,14,TRBJ1-2,TRBV5-1,TGCGCCAGCAGCTTGGCTACATTTAACTATGGCTACACCTTC,CASSLATFNYGYTF
few,TRBD1,14,TRBJ1-2,TRBV28,TGTGCCACCACTGGGGACAGGCTATTCTATGGCTACACCTTC,CATTGDRLFYGYTF
NA,TRBD1,16,TRBJ1-5,TRBV4-2,TGTGCCAGCAGCCAAGATAGGGGACAGGGCAATCAGCCCCAGCATTTT,CASSQDRGQGNQPQHF
NA,TRBD2,15,TRBJ2-1,TRBV7-9,TGTGCCAGCAGTTTTCGGGACTATCCCTACAATGAGCAGTTCTTC,CASSFRDYPYNEQFF
NA,NA,12,TRBJ2-1,TRBV7-2,TGTGCCAGCAGCTTAGTTCGGGGTGGGCAGTTCTTC,CASSLVRGGQFF
NA,NA,15,TRBJ1-5,TRBV27,TGTGCCAGCAGTTTACTCGCGTATAGCAATCAGCCCCAGCATTTT,CASSLLAYSNQPQHF
NA,NA,15,TRBJ2-7,TRBV7-8,TGTGCCAGCAGCCTTCGGGGGACTGGCTCCTACGAGCAGTACTTC,CASSLRGTGSYEQYF
few,NA,12,TRBJ1-2,TRBV18,TGTGCCAGCTCACCACCGAACCTTGGCTACACCTTC,CASSPPNLGYTF
NA,NA,15,TRBJ2-7,TRBV3-1/TRBV3-2,TGTGCCAGCAGCCAAGATCACGTCAGGACCTACGAGCAGTACTTC,CASSQDHVRTYEQYF
NA,NA,15,TRBJ1-1,TRBV3-1/TRBV3-2,TGTGCCAGCAGCCTTCGACCGAGGGGGGCCACTGAAGCTTTCTTT,CASSLRPRGATEAFF
once,NA,13,TRBJ2-5,TRBV7-2,TGTGCCAGCAGCTCGGGAGATCAAGAGACCCAGTACTTC,CASSSGDQETQYF
NA,TRBD2,13,TRBJ2-1,TRBV10-3,TGTGCCATCACAGGGACTAGCGGCGGCGAGCAGTTCTTC,CAITGTSGGEQFF
NA,NA,14,TRBJ1-3,TRBV11-2,TGTGCCAGCAGCTTACGGCTTTTGGGAAACACCATATATTTT,CASSLRLLGNTIYF
NA,NA,15,TRBJ2-1,TRBV20-1,TGCAGTGCTATTGACACAGTAGGGAGCTACAATGAGCAGTTCTTC,CSAIDTVGSYNEQFF